Listed here are 15 T cell receptor beta chains from one sample, sequenced in a study of graft-versus-host responses after intestinal transplantation. The data were produced by immunoSEQ multiplex PCR, yet TCRdb's version contains in-frame clones alone and is incomplete. The table has 80,000 to 100,000 clones, around 86% seen once. Antigens for these TCRs are unknown. Sequenced here: unstimulated CD8+ T cells sorted from spleen or lymph node cells, sampled before intestinal transplant. These receptors originate from a human donor who received an intestinal transplant.

The chain links TRBV2 to TRBJ2-7, with TRBD1 identical over 8 bases. Germline V lookup: CDR1 SNHLY, CDR2 FYNNEI. This CDR3 comprises 14 residues. V lost 0 bases and J lost 4; bases outside the gene matches: 2. CDR3 nucleotide sequence: TGTGCCAGCAGTGAAGCGCGACAGGGGTACGAGCAGTACTTC. Its protein is CASSEARQGYEQYF. The whole variable domain, remainder taken from reference TRBV2 and TRBJ2-7, is EPEVTQTPSHQVTQMGQEVILRCVPISNHLYFYWYRQILGQKVEFLVSFYNNEISEKSEIFDDQFSVERPDGSNFTLKIRSTKLEDSAMYFCASSEARQGYEQYFGPGTRLTVT.

The rearrangement links TRBV30 to TRBJ2-1; possibly TRBD1 for D (5 bases). In germline, CDR1 is GTSNPN, CDR2 SVGIG (reference sequence). Trimming stripped 4 bases from V and 6 bases from J, with 19 bases between. There are 15 residues in the CDR3. The CDR3 sequence is CAWTRTSPHANEQFF. The CDR3 DNA reads as TGTGCCTGGACCCGGACATCTCCACACGCCAATGAGCAGTTCTTC.

This chain links TRBV27 with TRBJ2-7, with 11 bases fitting TRBD2. CDR1 MNHEY and CDR2 SMNVEV come from the germline V gene (reference sequence). The CDR3 extends over 15 amino acids. J was trimmed by 7 bases and V by 3 bases; bases with no gene match: 8. Here the CDR3 DNA reads TGTGCCAGCAGTTTGGTGGGTAGCGGGAGGGGTGAGCAGTACTTC. Amino acid sequence: CASSLVGSGRGEQYF.

The rearrangement links TRBV19 to TRBJ2-1, with no clear D. CDR3 length: 14 amino acids. In germline, CDR1 is LNHDA, CDR2 SQIVND (reference sequence). V lost 7 bases, J lost 0 bases, and 10 bases lay in between. CDR3 in DNA: TGTGCCAGTACATCACCCTTCTCCTACAATGAGCAGTTCTTC. This translates into CASTSPFSYNEQFF.

The chain uses TRBV2 and TRBJ2-7, with 8 bases that match TRBD2. The V gene end was trimmed by 5 bases and the J gene end by 0 bases; junction bases not matched to a gene: 3. The CDR3 is made up of 14 amino acids. Germline CDR1 and CDR2: SNHLY and FYNNEI. The DNA of the CDR3 is TGTGCCAGCAGTACTAGCGGCCGCTCCTACGAGCAGTACTTC. This sequence encodes CASSTSGRSYEQYF. The full variable domain, its missing parts supplied by reference TRBV2 and TRBJ2-7, is EPEVTQTPSHQVTQMGQEVILRCVPISNHLYFYWYRQILGQKVEFLVSFYNNEISEKSEIFDDQFSVERPDGSNFTLKIRSTKLEDSAMYFCASSTSGRSYEQYFGPGTRLTVT.

This chain connects TRBV6-5 to TRBJ2-1; TRBD2 matches 10 bases. This CDR3 is built from 16 residues. The J segment lost 10 bases and the V segment lost 4 bases, leaving 13 bases of the junction unmatched. Germline V gene sequence: CDR1 MNHEY, CDR2 SVGAGI. The CDR3 nucleotides read TGTGCCAGCAGTTCCGTTAGCGGGAGGCGGGGGGGCGAGCAGTTCTTC. Its translation is CASSSVSGRRGGEQFF.

The genes are TRBV28 and TRBJ2-7, with 12 nucleotides matching TRBD1. The CDR3 length is 15 residues. J lost 7 bases, V lost 3 bases, and 7 bases had no gene match. Germline CDR1 is MDHEN and CDR2 is SYDVKM. The CDR3 DNA is TGTGCCAGCAGTTTCACGGGACAGGGGGCGCGTGAGCAGTACTTC. Encoded protein: CASSFTGQGAREQYF.

CDR3 DNA sequence: TGTGCCAGCAGCCCAAGGCAGGGGATGTATGGCTACACCTTC. Amino acid sequence: CASSPRQGMYGYTF. The chain links TRBV9 to TRBJ1-2, with a weak D call TRBD1 (6 bases). The CDR3 runs 14 residues. The germline gives CDR1 SGDLS, CDR2 YYNGEE. The V end lost 4 bases, the J end lost 5 bases, and 15 bases lay between the germline ends.

The rearrangement uses TRBV7-9 and TRBJ2-7; D is possibly TRBD2 (7 bases). Germline V CDR1 and CDR2: SEHNR, FQNEAQ (reference sequence). V lost 1 base and J lost 3, with 16 bases in between. The CDR3 runs to 16 residues. DNA of the CDR3: TGTGCCAGCAGCTTAGGGGGGCGGGAGCTCCTCTACGAGCAGTACTTC. It encodes CASSLGGRELLYEQYF.

CDR3 DNA sequence: TGTGCCAGCAGTTACGACAGGGGCAACTATGGCTACACCTTC. This gives the protein CASSYDRGNYGYTF. The genes are TRBV6-5 and TRBJ1-2; 8 bases fit TRBD1. Trimming at V came to 2 bases and at J to 2 bases, leaving 1 base not matched to a gene. Germline CDR1 and CDR2: MNHEY and SVGAGI. The CDR3 runs to 14 residues.

This clone was seen once. DNA of the CDR3: TGTGCCAGCAGTGAAGGGACCCGTTACGAGCAGTACTTC. The encoded protein is CASSEGTRYEQYF. The chain links TRBV6-1 to TRBJ2-7; no reliable D call. Trimming took off 1 base at V and 4 bases at J, with 8 bases between the two ends. CDR1 is MNHNS and CDR2 is SASEGT in the germline V gene. The CDR3 spans 13 residues.

V is TRBV5-1 and J is TRBJ1-4; the D gene is possibly TRBD1 (5 bases). Germline CDR1 is SGHRS and CDR2 is YFSETQ. V lost 1 base and J lost 6, with 16 bases in between. This CDR3 is 16 amino acids long. The CDR3 DNA is TGCGCCAGCAGCTTGTTATCGACAGTGTCTTATGAAAAACTGTTTTTT. Amino acids: CASSLLSTVSYEKLFF.

The chain is built from TRBV19 and TRBJ1-4; D is perhaps TRBD1 (6 bases). In germline, CDR1 is LNHDA, CDR2 SQIVND (reference sequence). The V gene lost 3 bases and the J gene lost 4 bases, with 6 bases spanning the gap. The CDR3 extends over 13 amino acids. The CDR3: CASSMGHNEKLFF. The CDR3 DNA reads as TGTGCCAGTAGTATGGGACATAATGAAAAACTGTTTTTT.

The V call is TRBV4-1, the J call TRBJ2-7; 7 bases are shared with TRBD1. V lost 1 base and J lost 2; bases outside the gene matches: 8. Germline V CDR1 and CDR2: MGHRA, YSYEKL. There are 16 residues in the CDR3. The CDR3 nucleotides are TGCGCCAGCAGCCAAGTGGGACAGTCCCCGACCTACGAGCAGTACTTC. This sequence encodes CASSQVGQSPTYEQYF.

The V gene is TRBV18, the J gene TRBJ1-3; no clear D gene. CDR1 KGHSH and CDR2 LQKENI come from the germline V gene. This CDR3 comprises 16 residues. V was cut by 0 bases and J by 0 bases, with 9 bases left in between. CDR3 bases: TGTGCCAGCTCACCACCGGAGGCCCGCTCTGGAAACACCATATATTTT. Translation: CASSPPEARSGNTIYF.